This T cell receptor beta chain is drawn from a study of blood T cell repertoires in COVID-19. The overall study: T cells, B-cell-depleted T cells, or PBMCs provided the cDNA or gDNA that served as material.

Study processing details: For nucleated cells, counts were estimated from reference gene primer amplification. Clones were sequenced by immunoSEQ multiplex PCR, and TCRdb holds only the in-frame ones, with some missing. V and J calls and clone size are those listed in that table; D and trimming were worked out from the DNA. The top ten clones hold 3% to 4.5% of a sample with 200,000 to 250,000 clones, approximately 82% of them seen once. Germline-derived CDR1 and CDR2 are LGHNA and YNFKEQ. The CDR3 runs to 15 residues. Trimming removed 4 bases from V and 8 bases from J, with 15 bases in between. The TCR was taken from a woman at least 80 years old with acute or convalescent COVID-19. The genes are TRBV4-2 and TRBJ1-6; D is undetermined. The sequenced sample was peripheral blood. CDR3 region: CASSLGSGSDSPLHF. The CDR3 DNA follows: TGTGCCAGCAGCCTGGGATCGGGAAGCGATTCACCCCTCCACTTT.